A selection of T cell receptor beta chains follows, all from one sample in a study of blood T cell repertoires in COVID-19. Produced via immunoSEQ multiplex PCR; TCRdb's table is partial and in-frame only. The data show approximately 230,000 clones, with 65% to 90% seen just once and 4.9% held by the top ten. The sequenced sample consisted of peripheral blood. The receptors stem from a woman at least 80 years old with active or convalescent COVID-19. The CDR3 runs from the conserved cysteine through the conserved F or W. D genes are given only for firm matches. Clone size is stated in some rows and not others, as once, few, many or a class when expanded.

TRBJ2-7 | NA | TRBV12-5 | NA | CASGLGMTGEQYF | TGTGCTAGTGGTTTGGGCATGACAGGAGAGCAGTACTTC
TRBJ2-1 | NA | TRBV6-1 | NA | CASSEVPESSYNEQFF | TGTGCCAGCAGTGAAGTCCCCGAGAGCTCCTACAATGAGCAGTTCTTC
TRBJ2-7 | once | TRBV3-1/TRBV3-2 | TRBD2 | CASSLGSSGRFSYEQYF | TGTGCCAGCAGCCTGGGATCAAGCGGGAGGTTCTCCTACGAGCAGTACTTC
TRBJ2-2 | few | TRBV5-1 | TRBD2 | CASSLQPSGNGELFF | TGCGCCAGCAGCTTGCAGCCTAGCGGCAACGGGGAGCTGTTTTTT
TRBJ1-2 | NA | TRBV4-1 | NA | CASSQADRSLNYGYTF | TGCGCCAGCAGCCAAGCGGACAGATCATTAAACTATGGCTACACCTTC
TRBJ1-2 | NA | TRBV3-1/TRBV3-2 | NA | CASSQDFWRGRGANYGYTF | TGTGCCAGCAGCCAAGATTTTTGGAGGGGCCGGGGAGCTAACTATGGCTACACCTTC
TRBJ1-1 | NA | TRBV24-1 | NA | CATSDPRSGGTEAFF | TGTGCCACCAGTGATCCGCGAAGCGGGGGCACTGAAGCTTTCTTT
TRBJ2-1 | once | TRBV2 | NA | CASSVIYEQFF | TGTGCCAGCAGTGTTATATATGAGCAGTTCTTC
TRBJ2-3 | NA | TRBV5-4 | TRBD1 | CASSWPTGPGQDTQYF | TGTGCCAGCAGCTGGCCGACAGGGCCGGGTCAGGATACGCAGTATTTT
TRBJ2-1 | few | TRBV12-3/TRBV12-4 | NA | CASSNSAFLQFF | TGTGCCAGCAGTAACTCAGCGTTCCTGCAGTTCTTC
TRBJ2-7 | NA | TRBV7-9 | NA | CASSLRSYEQYF | TGTGCCAGCAGCTTACGGAGTTACGAGCAGTACTTC
TRBJ2-2 | NA | TRBV19 | TRBD1 | CASSARQGTGGPNTGELFF | TGTGCCAGTAGTGCCCGACAGGGTACGGGTGGTCCGAACACCGGGGAGCTGTTTTTT
TRBJ1-1 | NA | TRBV5-8 | NA | CASNLQAALNTEAFF | TGTGCCAGCAACCTCCAGGCAGCATTGAACACTGAAGCTTTCTTT
TRBJ2-3 | NA | TRBV6-1 | TRBD2 | CASSEQQGLREAQYF | TGTGCCAGCAGTGAGCAGCAGGGACTAAGAGAAGCGCAGTATTTT
TRBJ1-1 | NA | TRBV27 | NA | CASSLRTGITEAFF | TGTGCCAGCAGTTTACGGACGGGAATCACTGAAGCTTTCTTT
TRBJ2-7 | few | TRBV7-9 | TRBD1 | CASSLRGQENEQYF | TGTGCCAGCAGCTTGCGGGGACAGGAGAACGAGCAGTACTTC
TRBJ2-3 | NA | TRBV30 | TRBD2 | CAWSVGGGGDTQYF | TGTGCCTGGAGTGTAGGCGGGGGGGGAGATACGCAGTATTTT
TRBJ2-5 | NA | TRBV15 | NA | CATSRDLIGSETQYF | TGTGCCACCAGCAGAGATCTGATTGGCTCTGAGACCCAGTACTTC
TRBJ1-2 | NA | TRBV24-1 | TRBD1 | CATRGATGTGDGYTF | TGTGCCACCAGAGGGGCGACCGGGACAGGGGATGGCTACACCTTC
TRBJ2-5 | NA | TRBV14 | TRBD2 | CASSQGTSRQETQYF | TGTGCCAGCAGCCAGGGGACTAGCAGGCAAGAGACCCAGTACTTC
TRBJ1-4 | NA | TRBV5-1 | NA | CASSLWEREKLFF | TGCGCCAGCAGCCTTTGGGAGAGGGAAAAACTGTTTTTT
TRBJ2-2 | NA | TRBV4-1 | TRBD2 | CASSLTSGGANTGELFF | TGCGCCAGCAGCTTGACTAGCGGGGGGGCGAACACCGGGGAGCTGTTTTTT